This T cell receptor (beta chain) was recorded in a study of blood T cell repertoires in COVID-19. About the research overall: PBMCs, B-cell-depleted T cells, or T cells provided the cDNA or gDNA that made up the material.

Original processing methods: Reference gene primer amplification gave estimated nucleated cell counts. The data were produced by immunoSEQ multiplex PCR, yet TCRdb's version contains in-frame clones alone and is incomplete. Clone size and V and J calls were adopted from that table, with D and trimming inferred from the DNA. Of 70,000 to 100,000 clones listed, roughly 88% were seen once; the top ten hold 6.5% to 9.5%. Germline assignment: CDR1 MDHEN and CDR2 SYDVKM. V was shortened by 7 bases and J by 8 bases, with 14 bases between the two germline ends. The CDR3 is 13 amino acids. Specimen: peripheral blood. This sequence joins TRBV28 and TRBJ1-4, with D unclear. The receptor was isolated from a woman in her 70s with acute or convalescent COVID-19. The CDR3 sequence: CASIGGKNEKLFF. Written as DNA, the CDR3 is TGTGCCAGCATCGGCGGGAAGAACGAAAAACTGTTTTTT.